This T cell receptor beta chain was identified in a study of T cells after yellow fever vaccination. Broader study findings: Few clonotypes appeared in both CD4 and CD8 compartments. The secondary T-cell response peaked on day 5, not day 15, but was weaker.

Trimming removed 5 bases at V and 2 bases at J, with 9 bases between. Germline assignment: CDR1 SQVTM and CDR2 ANQGSEA. The CDR3 totals 12 residues. As concerns this clonotype: Its specificity is unknown.

The study made its TCR cDNA through 5'RACE template switching. That step introduced a universal primer site along with UMIs. TCRdb reprocessed the 5' RACE reads with MiXCR, giving one entry per CDR3 protein. Among hundreds of thousands of distinct CDR3 sequences listed, 13% were seen once. The gene calls are TRBV29-1 and TRBJ1-1, with D unresolved. The TCR comes from a man aged 25 to 45 who received the YFV17D yellow fever vaccine. The sample in question was PBMCs, obtained on the day of the yellow fever booster vaccination. The CDR3 reads CSVSRANTEAFF. The CDR3 nucleotides read TGCAGCGTTAGCAGAGCAAACACTGAAGCTTTCTTT.